The T cell receptor (beta chain) under discussion was sequenced for a study of cytomegalovirus exposure and HLA in healthy donors. Comment on this clone: Its specificity is unknown.

PCR used 60 Vbeta primers and 13 Jbeta primers. Data came from immunoSEQ multiplex PCR; TCRdb stores just in-frame clones and leaves some out. This sample has 130,000 or so clones, with just over 65% found just once. Study-wide points: The study had only CMV serostatus as immune exposure information. It was in a later analysis that TCR association rates were seen to vary by HLA locus, highest for DRB1 and lowest for HLA-C.

Germline V gives CDR1 MNHEY, CDR2 SMNVEV (reference sequence). Trimming took off 0 bases at V and 2 bases at J, with 2 bases between the two ends. The CDR3 spans 14 residues. The sample was PBMCs. This rearrangement joins TRBV27 to TRBJ2-6, with D unresolved. The sequence derives from a man between 18 and 35 years old in good health and CMV-seronegative. The CDR3 loop reads CASSLSTGANVLTF. CDR3 nucleotide sequence: TGTGCCAGCAGTTTATCTACTGGGGCCAACGTCCTGACTTTC. The full variable domain, rest sourced from reference TRBV27 and TRBJ2-6, is EAQVTQNPRYLITVTGKKLTVTCSQNMNHEYMSWYRQDPGLGLRQIYYSMNVEVTDKGDVPEGYKVSRKEKRNFPLILESPSPNQTSLYFCASSLSTGANVLTFGAGSRLTVL.